What follows are 21 T cell receptor beta chains derived from one specimen sequenced in a study of T cell responses to AZD1222 COVID-19 vaccine. Profiling relied on immunoSEQ multiplex PCR, and the TCRdb table lists in-frame clones only, not all of them. The table includes about 170,000 clones, around nine tenths detected once. Source: peripheral blood, taken on day 0 of AZD1222 vaccination. These receptors all come from an adult in good health.

The V call is TRBV9, the J call TRBJ2-5, with 11 positions matching TRBD2. The CDR3 spans 16 residues. Germline CDR1 reads SGDLS; CDR2 reads YYNGEE. Germline trimming cut 4 bases from V and 3 bases from J; bases unmatched to any gene: 8. CDR3 region: CASSPRLAGIEETQYF. CDR3 coding DNA: TGTGCCAGCAGCCCGAGACTAGCGGGGATTGAAGAGACCCAGTACTTC.

This sequence joins TRBV27 and TRBJ1-2, with D possibly TRBD1 on 5 matching bases. Per the germline V gene, CDR1 is MNHEY and CDR2 is SMNVEV (reference sequence). This CDR3 is built from 14 residues. V dropped 2 bases and J dropped 6 bases, with 13 bases sitting between them. The CDR3 bases are TGTGCCAGCAGTTTAAAGGGGCCTCGGCATGGCTACACCTTC. Protein product: CASSLKGPRHGYTF.

This clone was found a few times. The DNA for the CDR3 is TGTGCCTGGAGTGGGGGGCGAACTGAAGCTTTCTTT. This translates into CAWSGGRTEAFF. V is TRBV30 and J is TRBJ1-1; a weak D match, TRBD1 (6 bases). From germline, CDR1 is GTSNPN and CDR2 SVGIG (reference sequence). V gave up 1 base and J gave up 5 bases, with 8 bases separating them. CDR3 length: 12 residues.

The chain joins TRBV5-1 to TRBJ1-2; D unresolved. Germline V gene lookup returns CDR1 SGHRS and CDR2 YFSETQ. The CDR3 is 13 residues long. The ends were cut back, 7 bases at V and 3 bases at J, with 13 bases in the middle. The CDR3 reads CASRLAGDYGYTF. The CDR3 coding sequence is TGCGCCAGCCGACTCGCCGGGGACTATGGCTACACCTTC.

This clone was detected only a few times. The V call is TRBV9, the J call TRBJ2-5; unclear D gene. Trimming removed 4 bases at V and 5 bases at J, with 24 bases between. Germline V gives CDR1 SGDLS, CDR2 YYNGEE. There are 17 residues in the CDR3. The CDR3 loop reads CASSPRWLGKPEETQYF. In nucleotides, the CDR3 is TGTGCCAGCAGCCCGAGATGGTTAGGCAAACCAGAGGAGACCCAGTACTTC.

This clone showed up just once. V gene TRBV5-1 combines with J gene TRBJ1-1; no clear D. Germline lookup yields CDR1 SGHRS and CDR2 YFSETQ. The CDR3 is 13 amino acids. With 2 bases removed from V and 1 base from J, the gap between germline ends came to 6 bases. CDR3 in amino acids: CASSFEGNTEAFF. In nucleotides, the CDR3 is TGCGCCAGCAGCTTTGAGGGGAACACTGAAGCTTTCTTT.

The rearrangement joins TRBV4-2 to TRBJ2-1; 8 bases agree with TRBD2. The CDR3 spans 15 residues. The junction had 8 bases not matched to a gene; V was cut back by 3 bases and J by 7 bases. The germline CDR1 and CDR2 sequences are LGHNA and YNFKEQ. The CDR3 DNA reads TGTGCCAGCAGCCAGAGTAGCGGGATCCAAAATGAGCAGTTCTTC. Protein: CASSQSSGIQNEQFF.

The rearrangement uses TRBV6-2 or TRBV6-3 and TRBJ1-2; 9 bases align to TRBD1. V trimming: 0 bases; J trimming: 6 bases; junction bases outside the gene matches: 2. This CDR3 has 14 amino acids. CDR1 is MNHEY and CDR2 is SVGEGT in the germline V gene. CDR3 sequence reads: CASSYSGTGNGYTF. CDR3 sequence (DNA): TGTGCCAGCAGTTACTCCGGGACAGGGAATGGCTACACCTTC.

The table lists this clone with a few counts. The rearrangement uses TRBV18 and TRBJ2-7; D unclear. In germline, CDR1 is KGHSH, CDR2 LQKENI. The CDR3 extends over 13 amino acids. Trimming shortened V by 1 base and J by 0 bases, and 4 bases separated the two germline ends. CDR3 protein: CASSPQASYEQYF. CDR3 coding DNA: TGTGCCAGCTCACCACAGGCCTCCTACGAGCAGTACTTC.

This chain links TRBV27 with TRBJ2-3; TRBD2 aligns across 8 bases. The CDR3 length is 16 residues. The V gene end was trimmed by 1 base and the J gene end by 2 bases; junction bases not matched to a gene: 5. From germline, CDR1 is MNHEY and CDR2 SMNVEV (reference sequence). This CDR3 is CASSLFALADTDTQYF. CDR3 DNA sequence: TGTGCCAGCAGTTTATTCGCACTAGCGGACACAGATACGCAGTATTTT.

The chain uses TRBV7-3 and TRBJ2-1; 7 nucleotides line up with TRBD1. V was clipped by 11 bases and J by 2 bases; unmatched bases: 24. This CDR3 comprises 19 residues. From germline, CDR1 is SGHTA and CDR2 FQGTGA. CDR3: CALTETAGGWGNTYNEQFF. DNA of the CDR3: TGTGCCCTCACTGAAACTGCAGGGGGTTGGGGGAACACCTACAATGAGCAGTTCTTC.

This clone appeared a single time. The chain joins TRBV18 to TRBJ1-2; TRBD1 matches 10 bases. J was trimmed by 8 bases and V by 5 bases; bases with no gene match: 11. The CDR3 contains 15 residues. The V gene's germline CDR1 is KGHSH and CDR2 LQKENI. CDR3 sequence: CASSTGQGRGIGYTF. The CDR3 nucleotides are TGTGCCAGCTCAACGGGACAGGGGAGGGGTATCGGCTACACCTTC.

V gene TRBV7-3 combines with J gene TRBJ1-5, with 8 nucleotides matching TRBD1. Germline V gives CDR1 SGHTA, CDR2 FQGTGA. CDR3 length: 14 amino acids. V trimming: 5 bases; J trimming: 6 bases; junction bases outside the gene matches: 6. The CDR3 spells CASSPTGAGQPQHF. DNA for the CDR3: TGTGCCAGCAGCCCGACAGGGGCTGGTCAGCCCCAGCATTTT.

The chain recombines TRBV3-1 (or the pseudogene TRBV3-2) with TRBJ1-3; D ambiguous. The CDR3 has 14 residues. The germline V gene has CDR1 LGHDT and CDR2 YNNKEL (reference sequence). The V end lost 4 bases, the J end lost 0 bases, and 7 bases lay between the germline ends. CDR3 sequence (DNA): TGTGCCAGCAGCCCTGCCTACTCTGGAAACACCATATATTTT. Translated, it gives CASSPAYSGNTIYF.

This clone showed up just once. Different DNA sequences within this sample yield the same CDR3. This chain joins TRBV27 and TRBJ2-7, with D tentatively TRBD2 (5 bases). V was cut by 2 bases and J by 5 bases, with 13 bases left in between. The CDR3 has 14 residues. Germline V gene sequence: CDR1 MNHEY, CDR2 SMNVEV (reference sequence). CDR3 DNA sequence: TGTGCCAGCAGTTTACTGGCAGGAGGACACGAGCAGTACTTC. Translation gives CASSLLAGGHEQYF.

The chain joins TRBV7-3 to TRBJ2-5; D may be TRBD2 (5 bases). The V gene lost 4 bases and the J gene lost 1 base, with 10 bases spanning the gap. This CDR3 has 14 amino acids. CDR1 is SGHTA and CDR2 is FQGTGA in the germline V gene. The CDR3, as DNA: TGTGCCAGCAGCTCTGCGGGCGGCCAAGAGACCCAGTACTTC. Translation: CASSSAGGQETQYF.

There are a few counts of this clone. The V and J genes are TRBV4-2 and TRBJ1-2; D unclear. This CDR3 is built from 16 residues. V was pared by 1 base and J by 2 bases, with 14 bases between. Germline V gene sequence: CDR1 LGHNA, CDR2 YNFKEQ. DNA of the CDR3: TGTGCCAGCAGCCAAGTGGGAGGGTCCCCGAACTATGGCTACACCTTC. It translates to CASSQVGGSPNYGYTF.

The chain is built from TRBV12-5 and TRBJ1-5, with a possible D match to TRBD1 (5 bases). The germline V and J ends were trimmed by 0 bases and 0 bases, with 12 bases remaining between them. Looked up from germline, CDR1 is LGHNT and CDR2 is FRNRAP. The CDR3 is made up of 17 amino acids. The CDR3 region is CASGLVTDTYSNQPQHF. The DNA of the CDR3 is TGTGCTAGTGGTTTGGTAACGGACACCTATAGCAATCAGCCCCAGCATTTT.

The J gene is TRBJ1-5, the V gene TRBV6-5, with 9 bases lining up with TRBD1. Germline CDR1 MNHEY, CDR2 SVGAGI. Trimming removed 6 bases from V and 3 bases from J; junction bases left unmatched: 6. The CDR3 totals 15 residues. The CDR3 bases are TGTGCCAGCAGGCAGGGACAGGGCTACAATCAGCCCCAGCATTTT. Residues: CASRQGQGYNQPQHF.

The rearrangement uses TRBV5-1 and TRBJ2-6; a possible D gene is TRBD1 (6 bases). V was trimmed by 1 base and J by 1 base, leaving 9 bases between them. From germline, CDR1 is SGHRS and CDR2 YFSETQ. This CDR3 region has 16 residues. The CDR3 nucleotides read TGCGCCAGCAGCTTGCCGGACAGTTCTGGGGCCAACGTCCTGACTTTC. It is translated as CASSLPDSSGANVLTF.

The V call is TRBV2, the J call TRBJ2-7; D gene ambiguous. Germline-derived CDR1 and CDR2 are SNHLY and FYNNEI. This CDR3 is 14 amino acids long. The ends were cut back, 5 bases at V and 0 bases at J, with 11 bases in the middle. The CDR3 spells CASSPDGSSYEQYF. CDR3 sequence (DNA): TGTGCCAGCAGTCCCGACGGCAGCTCCTACGAGCAGTACTTC.